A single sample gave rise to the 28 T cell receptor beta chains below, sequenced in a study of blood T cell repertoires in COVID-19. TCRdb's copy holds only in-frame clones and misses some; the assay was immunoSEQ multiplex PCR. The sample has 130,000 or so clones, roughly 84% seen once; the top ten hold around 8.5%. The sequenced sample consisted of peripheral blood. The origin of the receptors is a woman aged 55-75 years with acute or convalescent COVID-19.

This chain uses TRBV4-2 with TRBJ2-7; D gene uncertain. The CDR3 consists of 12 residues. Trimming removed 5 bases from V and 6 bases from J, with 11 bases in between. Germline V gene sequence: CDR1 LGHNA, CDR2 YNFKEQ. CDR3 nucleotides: TGTGCCAGCAGCTCCACAGTTCCCGAGCAGTACTTC. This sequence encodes CASSSTVPEQYF.

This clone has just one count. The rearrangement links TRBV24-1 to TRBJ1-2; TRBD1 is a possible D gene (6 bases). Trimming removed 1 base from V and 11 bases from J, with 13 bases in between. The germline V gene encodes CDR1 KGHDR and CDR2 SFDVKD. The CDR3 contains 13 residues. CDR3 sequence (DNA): TGTGCCACCAGTGATTTCAGCGGGGGGCTGTACACCTTC. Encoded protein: CATSDFSGGLYTF.

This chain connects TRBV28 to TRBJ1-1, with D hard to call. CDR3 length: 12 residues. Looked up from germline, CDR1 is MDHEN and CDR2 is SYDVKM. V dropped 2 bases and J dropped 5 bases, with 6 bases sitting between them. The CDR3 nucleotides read TGTGCCAGCAGTTTAATCCCGACTGAAGCTTTCTTT. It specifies CASSLIPTEAFF.

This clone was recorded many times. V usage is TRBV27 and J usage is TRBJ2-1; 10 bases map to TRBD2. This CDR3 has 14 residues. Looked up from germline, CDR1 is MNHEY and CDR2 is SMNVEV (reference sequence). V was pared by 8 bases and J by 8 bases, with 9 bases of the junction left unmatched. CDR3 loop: CASHGTGLADEQFF. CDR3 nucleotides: TGTGCCAGCCATGGAACCGGACTAGCGGATGAGCAGTTCTTC.

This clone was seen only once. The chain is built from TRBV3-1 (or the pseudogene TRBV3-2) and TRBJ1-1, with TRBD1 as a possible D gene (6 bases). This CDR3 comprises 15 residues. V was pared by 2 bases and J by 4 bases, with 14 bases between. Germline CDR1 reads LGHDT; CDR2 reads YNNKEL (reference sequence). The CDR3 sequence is CASSQRGGGRTEAFF. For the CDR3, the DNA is TGTGCCAGCAGCCAACGCGGGGGGGGGCGCACTGAAGCTTTCTTT.

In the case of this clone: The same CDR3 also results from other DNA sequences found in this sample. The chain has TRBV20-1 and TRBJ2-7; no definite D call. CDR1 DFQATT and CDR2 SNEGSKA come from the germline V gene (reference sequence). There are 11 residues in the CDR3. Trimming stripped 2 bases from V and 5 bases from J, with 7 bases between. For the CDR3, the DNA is TGCAGTGCTAGAAGTGGGCACGAGCAGTACTTC. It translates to CSARSGHEQYF.

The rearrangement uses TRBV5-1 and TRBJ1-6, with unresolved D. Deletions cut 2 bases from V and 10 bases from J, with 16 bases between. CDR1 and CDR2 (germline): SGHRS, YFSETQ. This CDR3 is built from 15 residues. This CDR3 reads CASSLAPLRYSPLHF. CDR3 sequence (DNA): TGCGCCAGCAGCTTAGCGCCCCTCCGGTACTCACCCCTCCACTTT.

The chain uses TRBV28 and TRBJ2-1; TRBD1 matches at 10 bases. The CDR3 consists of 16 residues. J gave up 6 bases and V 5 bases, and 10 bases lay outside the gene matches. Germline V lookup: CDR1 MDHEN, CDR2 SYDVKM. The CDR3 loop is CASSQFTGTGVNEQFF. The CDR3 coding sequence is TGTGCCAGCAGTCAATTCACCGGGACAGGGGTCAATGAGCAGTTCTTC.

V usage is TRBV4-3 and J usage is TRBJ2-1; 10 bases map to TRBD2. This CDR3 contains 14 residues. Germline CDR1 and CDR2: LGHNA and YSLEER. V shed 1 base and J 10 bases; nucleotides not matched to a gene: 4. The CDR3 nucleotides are TGCGCCAGCAGCCAAGGCCTAGCGGGGGACGAGCAGTTCTTC. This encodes CASSQGLAGDEQFF.

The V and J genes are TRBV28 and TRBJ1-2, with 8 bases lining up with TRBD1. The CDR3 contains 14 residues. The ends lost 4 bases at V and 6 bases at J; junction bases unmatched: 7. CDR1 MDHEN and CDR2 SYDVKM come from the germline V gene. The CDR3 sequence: CASSSPDRVHGYTF. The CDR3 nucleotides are TGTGCCAGCAGTTCCCCGGACAGGGTGCATGGCTACACCTTC.

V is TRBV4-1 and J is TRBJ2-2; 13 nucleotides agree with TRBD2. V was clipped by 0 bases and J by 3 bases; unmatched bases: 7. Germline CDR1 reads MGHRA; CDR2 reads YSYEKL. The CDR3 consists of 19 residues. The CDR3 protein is CASSQDEVLAGGHTGELFF. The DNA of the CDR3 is TGCGCCAGCAGCCAAGATGAGGTACTAGCGGGGGGGCACACCGGGGAGCTGTTTTTT.

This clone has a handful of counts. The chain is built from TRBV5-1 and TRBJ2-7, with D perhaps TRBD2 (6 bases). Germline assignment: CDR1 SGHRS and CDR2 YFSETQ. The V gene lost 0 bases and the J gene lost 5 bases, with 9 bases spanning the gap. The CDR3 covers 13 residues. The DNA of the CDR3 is TGCGCCAGCAGCTTGGCCGGGAGAAACGAGCAGTACTTC. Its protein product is CASSLAGRNEQYF.

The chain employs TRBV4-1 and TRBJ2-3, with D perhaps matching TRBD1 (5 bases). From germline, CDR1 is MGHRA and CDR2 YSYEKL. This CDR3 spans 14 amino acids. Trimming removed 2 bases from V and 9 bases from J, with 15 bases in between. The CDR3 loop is CASSQQGSLSTQYF. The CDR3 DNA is TGCGCCAGCAGCCAACAGGGAAGTTTGTCAACGCAGTATTTT.

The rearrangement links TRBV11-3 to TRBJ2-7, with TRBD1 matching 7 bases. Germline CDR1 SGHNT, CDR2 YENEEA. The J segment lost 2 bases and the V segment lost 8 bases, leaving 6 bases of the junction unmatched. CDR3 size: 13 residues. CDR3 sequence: CASGQTGPYEQYF. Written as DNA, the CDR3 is TGTGCCAGCGGCCAGACAGGGCCCTACGAGCAGTACTTC. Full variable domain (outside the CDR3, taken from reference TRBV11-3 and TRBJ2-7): EAGVVQSPRYKIIEKKQPVAFWCNPISGHNTLYWYLQNLGQGPELLIRYENEEAVDDSQLPKDRFSAERLKGVDSTLKIQPAELGDSAVYLCASGQTGPYEQYFGPGTRLTVT.

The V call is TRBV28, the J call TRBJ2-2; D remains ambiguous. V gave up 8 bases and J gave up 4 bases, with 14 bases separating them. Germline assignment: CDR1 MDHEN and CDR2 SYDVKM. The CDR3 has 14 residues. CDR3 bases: TGTGCCAGCTTTTTAACGGGTCGCACCGGGGAGCTGTTTTTT. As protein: CASFLTGRTGELFF.

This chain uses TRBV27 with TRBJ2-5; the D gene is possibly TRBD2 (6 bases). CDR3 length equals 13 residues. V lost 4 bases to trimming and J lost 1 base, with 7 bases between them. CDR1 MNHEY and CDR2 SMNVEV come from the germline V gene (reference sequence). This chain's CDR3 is CASSWGVQETQYF. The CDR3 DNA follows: TGTGCCAGCAGTTGGGGGGTCCAAGAGACCCAGTACTTC.

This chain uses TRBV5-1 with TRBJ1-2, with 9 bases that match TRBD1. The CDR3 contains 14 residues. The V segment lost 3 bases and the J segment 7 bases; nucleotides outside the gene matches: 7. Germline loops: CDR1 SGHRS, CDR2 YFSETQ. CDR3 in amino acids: CASSSTGTGPGYTF. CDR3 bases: TGCGCCAGCAGCTCTACCGGGACAGGGCCTGGCTACACCTTC.

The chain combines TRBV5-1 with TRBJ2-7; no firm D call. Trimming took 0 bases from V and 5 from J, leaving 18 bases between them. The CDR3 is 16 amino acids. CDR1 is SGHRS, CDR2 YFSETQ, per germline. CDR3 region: CASSLGVSGNSHEQYF. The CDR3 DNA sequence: TGCGCCAGCAGCTTGGGAGTGTCAGGCAACTCACACGAGCAGTACTTC.

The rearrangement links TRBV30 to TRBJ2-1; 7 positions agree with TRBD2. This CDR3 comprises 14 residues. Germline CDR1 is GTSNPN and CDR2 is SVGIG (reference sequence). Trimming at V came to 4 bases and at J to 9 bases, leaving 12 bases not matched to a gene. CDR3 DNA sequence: TGTGCCTGGACCCCAAACGGAGGGAGGGTTGAGCAGTTCTTC. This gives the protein CAWTPNGGRVEQFF.

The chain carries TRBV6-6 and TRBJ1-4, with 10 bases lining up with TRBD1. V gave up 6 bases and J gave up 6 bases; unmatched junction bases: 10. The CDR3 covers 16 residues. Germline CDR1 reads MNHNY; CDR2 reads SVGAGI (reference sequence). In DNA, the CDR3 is TGTGCCAGCAGCAGTAACGCCGGGACAGGGGATGAAAAACTGTTTTTT. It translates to CASSSNAGTGDEKLFF.

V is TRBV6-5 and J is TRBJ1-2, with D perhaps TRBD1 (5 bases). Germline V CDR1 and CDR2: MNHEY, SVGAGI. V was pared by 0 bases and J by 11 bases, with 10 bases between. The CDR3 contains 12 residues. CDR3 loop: CASSYSRQTYTF. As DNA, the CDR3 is TGTGCCAGCAGTTACTCGAGACAGACTTACACCTTC.

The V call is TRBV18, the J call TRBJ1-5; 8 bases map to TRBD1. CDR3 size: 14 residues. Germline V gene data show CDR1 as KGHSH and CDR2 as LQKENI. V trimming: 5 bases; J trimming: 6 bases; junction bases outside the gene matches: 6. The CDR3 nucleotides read TGTGCCAGCTCAGTAGGACAGGGACTTCAGCCCCAGCATTTT. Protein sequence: CASSVGQGLQPQHF. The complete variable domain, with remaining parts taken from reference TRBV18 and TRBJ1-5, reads NAGVMQNPRHLVRRRGQEARLRCSPMKGHSHVYWYRQLPEEGLKFMVYLQKENIIDESGMPKERFSAEFPKEGPSILRIQQVVRGDSAAYFCASSVGQGLQPQHFGDGTRLSIL.

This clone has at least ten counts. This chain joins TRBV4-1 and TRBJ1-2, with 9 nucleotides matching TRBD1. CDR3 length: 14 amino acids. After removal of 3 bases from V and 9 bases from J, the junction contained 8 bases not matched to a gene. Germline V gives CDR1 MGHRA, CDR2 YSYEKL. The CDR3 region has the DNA TGCGCCAGCAGCCACACCGGGACAGGGAGTCGCTACACCTTC. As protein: CASSHTGTGSRYTF.

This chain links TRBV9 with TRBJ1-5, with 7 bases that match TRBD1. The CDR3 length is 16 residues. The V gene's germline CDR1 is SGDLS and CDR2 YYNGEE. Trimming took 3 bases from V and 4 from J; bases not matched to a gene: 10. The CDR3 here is CASSETGTKFNQPQHF. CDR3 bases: TGTGCCAGCAGCGAGACAGGGACGAAATTTAATCAGCCCCAGCATTTT.

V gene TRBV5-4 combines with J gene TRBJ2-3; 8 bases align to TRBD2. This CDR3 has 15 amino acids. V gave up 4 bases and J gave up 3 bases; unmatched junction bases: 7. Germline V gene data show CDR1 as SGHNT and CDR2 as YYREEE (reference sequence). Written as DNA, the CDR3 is TGTGCCAGCAGCCCTTCTACGGGGGGGACAGATACGCAGTATTTT. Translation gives CASSPSTGGTDTQYF. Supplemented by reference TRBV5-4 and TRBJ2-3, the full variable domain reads ETGVTQSPTHLIKTRGQQVTLRCSSQSGHNTVSWYQQALGQGPQFIFQYYREEENGRGNFPPRFSGLQFPNYSSELNVNALELDDSALYLCASSPSTGGTDTQYFGPGTRLTVL.

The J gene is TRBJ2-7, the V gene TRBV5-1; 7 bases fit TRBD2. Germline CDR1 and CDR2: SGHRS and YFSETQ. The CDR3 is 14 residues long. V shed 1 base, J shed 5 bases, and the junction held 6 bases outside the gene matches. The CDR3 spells CASSLQRGDDEQYF. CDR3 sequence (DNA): TGCGCCAGCAGCTTGCAGCGGGGCGACGACGAGCAGTACTTC.

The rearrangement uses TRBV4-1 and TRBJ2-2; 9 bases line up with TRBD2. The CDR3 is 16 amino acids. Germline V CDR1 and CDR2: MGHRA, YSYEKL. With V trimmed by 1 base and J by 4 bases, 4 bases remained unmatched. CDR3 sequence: CASSQGDSGGTGELFF. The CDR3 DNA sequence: TGCGCCAGCAGCCAAGGTGATAGCGGGGGCACCGGGGAGCTGTTTTTT.

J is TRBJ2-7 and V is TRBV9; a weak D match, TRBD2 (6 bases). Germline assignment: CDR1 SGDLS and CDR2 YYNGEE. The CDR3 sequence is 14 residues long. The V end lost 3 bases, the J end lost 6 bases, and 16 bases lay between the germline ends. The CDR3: CASSATRESREQYF. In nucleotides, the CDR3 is TGTGCCAGCAGCGCGACTCGGGAGTCCCGCGAGCAGTACTTC.